Below are 8 T cell receptor beta chains sequenced from a single sample in a study of T cell responses to AZD1222 COVID-19 vaccine. Repertoires were generated with immunoSEQ multiplex PCR, while TCRdb's copy carries only in-frame clones and drops some. The data hold approximately 84,000 clones, with roughly 90% observed a single time. The sample here was peripheral blood, taken on day 0 of AZD1222 vaccination. The receptors originated from an adult in good health.

The DNA for the CDR3 is TGTGCCAGCAGTTACTGGGGCGACCACACTGAAGCTTTCTTT. It codes for CASSYWGDHTEAFF. The V call is TRBV6-5, the J call TRBJ1-1; D might be TRBD1 (5 bases). Per germline, CDR1 MNHEY and CDR2 SVGAGI. CDR3 length: 14 residues. Trimming shortened V by 1 base and J by 3 bases, and 9 bases separated the two germline ends.

A single count supports this clone. The genes are TRBV9 and TRBJ2-5, with D unclear. Germline V gene sequence: CDR1 SGDLS, CDR2 YYNGEE. Trimming left V 0 bases short and J 0 bases short, with 3 bases between. This CDR3 region has 13 residues. The CDR3 here is CASSVEDQETQYF. CDR3 DNA: TGTGCCAGCAGCGTAGAGGACCAAGAGACCCAGTACTTC.

This chain uses TRBV19 with TRBJ1-1; D is uncertain. Germline assignment: CDR1 LNHDA and CDR2 SQIVND (reference sequence). Trimming stripped 4 bases from V and 0 bases from J, with 9 bases between. The CDR3 extends over 14 amino acids. The CDR3 nucleotides read TGTGCCAGTAGTACTCGGAATTTGAACACTGAAGCTTTCTTT. It codes for CASSTRNLNTEAFF.

The genes are TRBV24-1 and TRBJ2-3; maybe TRBD1 (6 bases). V lost 3 bases, J lost 2 bases, and 17 bases lay in between. The CDR3 runs to 17 residues. Germline CDR1 is KGHDR and CDR2 is SFDVKD. As DNA, the CDR3 is TGTGCCACCAGTGATCAAAAAACAGGGAGAGACACAGATACGCAGTATTTT. Protein product: CATSDQKTGRDTDTQYF.

The J gene is TRBJ2-2, the V gene TRBV3-1 (or the pseudogene TRBV3-2), with D possibly matching TRBD2 (5 bases). The CDR3 has 16 residues. Germline CDR1 is LGHDT and CDR2 is YNNKEL (reference sequence). V was pared by 0 bases and J by 4 bases, with 12 bases between. The CDR3 DNA follows: TGTGCCAGCAGCCAAGAATTTTGGGGAGTCACCGGGGAGCTGTTTTTT. As protein: CASSQEFWGVTGELFF.

The chain has TRBV15 and TRBJ1-4; possibly TRBD1 for D (6 bases). This CDR3 has 15 residues. V lost 2 bases, J lost 3 bases, and 10 bases lay in between. Germline assignment: CDR1 LNHNV and CDR2 YYDKDF (reference sequence). CDR3 loop: CATSRPTGPNEKLFF. CDR3 DNA sequence: TGTGCCACCAGCAGACCGACAGGACCTAATGAAAAACTGTTTTTT.

There are a few counts of this clone. The V gene is TRBV27, the J gene TRBJ1-6; D remains ambiguous. The ends were cut back, 0 bases at V and 4 bases at J, with 7 bases in the middle. The CDR3 loop spans 15 amino acids. CDR1 and CDR2 from the germline V gene are MNHEY and SMNVEV (reference sequence). CDR3 amino acids: CASSLSLGYNSPLHF. In DNA form, the CDR3 reads TGTGCCAGCAGTTTATCGCTGGGGTATAATTCACCCCTCCACTTT.

CDR3 protein: CASSWTGENTEAFF. The CDR3 DNA is TGTGCCAGCAGCTGGACAGGGGAGAACACTGAAGCTTTCTTT. The chain is built from TRBV7-9 and TRBJ1-1; 9 nucleotides line up with TRBD1. Per the germline V gene, CDR1 is SEHNR and CDR2 is FQNEAQ (reference sequence). Trimming removed 4 bases from V and 1 base from J; junction bases left unmatched: 1. There are 14 residues in the CDR3.